The 30 T cell receptor beta chains given below trace back to one sample, sequenced in a study of OX40 agonist ivuxolimab in advanced cancers. TCRdb's table, derived via immunoSEQ multiplex PCR, lists solely in-frame clones and lacks some. Here the sample spans tens of thousands of clones, 85% to 90% being singletons. The sample consisted of CD4+ or CD8+ T cells sorted from blood, taken in a trial of the OX40 agonist ivuxolimab. The receptors derive from an adult with an advanced solid tumor such as melanoma, head and neck, liver or kidney cancer.

This clone was recorded only once. V gene TRBV4-1 combines with J gene TRBJ2-2; 7 bases map to TRBD1. There are 16 residues in the CDR3. Germline V lookup: CDR1 MGHRA, CDR2 YSYEKL. The trim removed 2 bases at V and 4 bases at J, leaving 7 bases unmatched. The chain's CDR3 is CASSQRTGDGTGELFF. CDR3 nucleotides: TGCGCCAGCAGCCAACGTACAGGGGACGGCACCGGGGAGCTGTTTTTT.

V is TRBV7-9 and J is TRBJ2-5, with TRBD1 as a possible D gene (6 bases). V gave up 5 bases and J gave up 3 bases, with 19 bases separating them. CDR3 length: 16 residues. The V gene's germline CDR1 is SEHNR and CDR2 FQNEAQ (reference sequence). CDR3 DNA sequence: TGTGCCAGCAGCCCGATGGGGGCAGGGGCCGAAGAGACCCAGTACTTC. Translated: CASSPMGAGAEETQYF.

The rearrangement links TRBV7-8 to TRBJ2-5; 8 bases line up with TRBD1. Germline V gives CDR1 SGHVS, CDR2 FQNEAQ. The CDR3 has 16 amino acids. The V and J ends lost 2 bases and 1 base, in that order; junction bases with no gene match: 6. CDR3 in amino acids: CASSLIGTGLQETQYF. The DNA for the CDR3 is TGTGCCAGCAGCTTAATAGGGACAGGACTCCAAGAGACCCAGTACTTC.

The CDR3 sequence: CASSYQQDYYNEQFF. The CDR3 region has the DNA TGTGCCAGCAGTTACCAACAAGACTACTACAATGAGCAGTTCTTC. The rearrangement links TRBV6-6 to TRBJ2-1; possible D gene TRBD2, 5 bases. CDR3 length: 15 residues. Trimming left V 2 bases short and J 3 bases short, with 11 bases between. The germline V gene has CDR1 MNHNY and CDR2 SVGAGI (reference sequence).

The rearrangement links TRBV6-5 to TRBJ1-2; 8 nucleotides agree with TRBD1. This CDR3 region has 12 residues. From germline, CDR1 is MNHEY and CDR2 SVGAGI. Trimming removed 8 bases from V and 4 bases from J; junction bases left unmatched: 3. The CDR3 reads CASSTGGYGYTF. CDR3 nucleotide sequence: TGTGCCAGCTCAACAGGGGGCTATGGCTACACCTTC.

This chain connects TRBV28 to TRBJ1-1; TRBD1 is a possible D gene (5 bases). CDR3 size: 13 residues. Trimming removed 1 base from V and 6 bases from J, with 9 bases in between. Germline V lookup: CDR1 MDHEN, CDR2 SYDVKM. The CDR3 loop reads CASSLSGGSEAFF. The CDR3 bases are TGTGCCAGCAGTTTATCCGGGGGGTCTGAAGCTTTCTTT.

CDR3 nucleotide sequence: TGTGCCAGCAGCCCCCGTCGGGTAGCGGGAGGCTACAATGAGCAGTTCTTC. Its protein is CASSPRRVAGGYNEQFF. The chain is built from TRBV7-8 and TRBJ2-1; 10 nucleotides line up with TRBD2. Germline lookup yields CDR1 SGHVS and CDR2 FQNEAQ. Germline trimming cut 5 bases from V and 3 bases from J; bases unmatched to any gene: 10. CDR3 size: 17 residues. The complete variable domain, with remaining parts taken from reference TRBV7-8 and TRBJ2-1, reads GAGVSQSPRYKVAKRGQDVALRCDPISGHVSLFWYQQALGQGPEFLTYFQNEAQLDKSGLPSDRFFAERPEGSVSTLKIQRTQQEDSAVYLCASSPRRVAGGYNEQFFGPGTRLTVL.

The rearrangement joins TRBV27 to TRBJ2-5; 7 bases line up with TRBD2. The last part of the DNA fits TRBJ2-7 better; the J call may be wrong. The CDR3 has 18 residues. The germline V gene encodes CDR1 MNHEY and CDR2 SMNVEV (reference sequence). CDR3 nucleotide sequence: TGTGCCAGCAGTTCCCAGAAATTACTAGCGAGAGGGTCCTACGAGCAGTACTTC. Its translation is CASSSQKLLARGSYEQYF.

The genes are TRBV12-5 and TRBJ2-2; 9 nucleotides align to TRBD1. This CDR3 has 15 amino acids. V was pared by 5 bases and J by 3 bases, with 4 bases of the junction left unmatched. Germline V gene lookup returns CDR1 LGHNT and CDR2 FRNRAP. The CDR3, as DNA: TGTGCTAGTGGTCCGGGACAGGGCCACACCGGGGAGCTGTTTTTT. Protein: CASGPGQGHTGELFF.

This sequence joins TRBV29-1 and TRBJ2-2; 10 bases agree with TRBD2. Germline values: CDR1 SQVTM, CDR2 ANQGSEA. V shed 1 base, J shed 5 bases, and the junction held 13 bases outside the gene matches. The CDR3 covers 18 residues. CDR3 sequence reads: CSVEALGSGRFGTGELFF. Here the CDR3 DNA reads TGCAGCGTTGAAGCTTTGGGTAGCGGGAGGTTTGGAACCGGGGAGCTGTTTTTT.

This chain connects TRBV4-2 to TRBJ2-1, with unresolved D. Germline V lookup: CDR1 LGHNA, CDR2 YNFKEQ. V was clipped by 1 base and J by 7 bases, with 5 bases between them. The CDR3 is 12 amino acids. The CDR3, as DNA: TGTGCCAGCAGCCAAGTTATGAATGAGCAGTTCTTC. Amino acid sequence: CASSQVMNEQFF.

This chain uses TRBV5-1 with TRBJ1-6, with no clear D. This CDR3 contains 15 residues. CDR1 and CDR2 (germline): SGHRS, YFSETQ. V lost 0 bases and J lost 3, with 7 bases in between. Here the CDR3 DNA reads TGCGCCAGCAGCTTGGCCGGGGTCTATAATTCACCCCTCCACTTT. Protein: CASSLAGVYNSPLHF.

The chain is built from TRBV13 and TRBJ2-3; no firm D call. Germline V gene data show CDR1 as PRHDT and CDR2 as FYEKMQ (reference sequence). The CDR3 is made up of 13 amino acids. Deletions cut 5 bases from V and 6 bases from J, with 12 bases between. The CDR3 DNA reads TGTGCCAGCAGCCTGCCGAGTGGGGATACGCAGTATTTT. The encoded protein is CASSLPSGDTQYF.

The J gene is TRBJ1-4, the V gene TRBV7-9; 9 bases agree with TRBD1. Losses at the gene ends were 1 base for V and 7 bases for J; bases not matched to a gene: 4. The CDR3 extends over 15 amino acids. Germline values: CDR1 SEHNR, CDR2 FQNEAQ (reference sequence). CDR3 bases: TGTGCCAGCAGCTTAGGTGGGACAGGGTCTGAAAAACTGTTTTTT. It is translated as CASSLGGTGSEKLFF.

This clone was counted once. The chain employs TRBV19 and TRBJ2-3; 8 positions match TRBD2. CDR1 and CDR2 from the germline V gene are LNHDA and SQIVND (reference sequence). Unmatched junction bases numbered 8, after V lost 5 bases and J lost 7 bases. This CDR3 has 14 residues. CDR3 bases: TGTGCCAGTAGTCCACCCGGGACTAGACATACGCAGTATTTT. Protein sequence: CASSPPGTRHTQYF.

This clone was seen more than once but under ten times. The chain is built from TRBV10-2 and TRBJ1-1, with D unresolved. The CDR3 has 13 amino acids. Trimming cost V 3 bases and J 5 bases, with 10 bases left between them. Germline V gene lookup returns CDR1 WSHSY and CDR2 SAAADI. CDR3 region: CASSESVGTEAFF. The CDR3 DNA is TGCGCCAGCAGTGAAAGTGTGGGAACTGAAGCTTTCTTT.

The V call is TRBV10-1, the J call TRBJ2-1, with unresolved D. The V end was cut by 4 bases, the J end by 9 bases, with 13 bases between. The CDR3 sequence is 13 residues long. Looked up from germline, CDR1 is WNHNN and CDR2 is SYGVQD (reference sequence). CDR3: CASSGSVRGEQFF. CDR3 in DNA: TGCGCCAGCAGTGGGTCGGTACGAGGTGAGCAGTTCTTC.

The rearrangement links TRBV18 to TRBJ1-1; 11 bases are a match to TRBD1. CDR1 and CDR2 (germline): KGHSH, LQKENI. The trim removed 5 bases at V and 5 bases at J, leaving 4 bases unmatched. The CDR3 runs 14 residues. As DNA, the CDR3 is TGTGCCAGCTCATCGGACAGGGGGCGGACTGAAGCTTTCTTT. It translates to CASSSDRGRTEAFF.

The V call is TRBV4-1, the J call TRBJ1-1; D is undetermined. The CDR3 runs 17 residues. V was pared by 3 bases and J by 6 bases, with 23 bases between. Germline loops: CDR1 MGHRA, CDR2 YSYEKL. CDR3 DNA: TGCGCCAGCAGCCAGATAACGCCGGGAATCAGGAGCTCTGAAGCTTTCTTT. Its protein product is CASSQITPGIRSSEAFF.

This chain connects TRBV19 to TRBJ1-5; no definite D call. The germline CDR1 and CDR2 sequences are LNHDA and SQIVND (reference sequence). The CDR3 extends over 15 amino acids. With 7 bases removed from V and 2 bases from J, the gap between germline ends came to 15 bases. The CDR3 nucleotides read TGTGCCAGTACCATGAATAGAGAGGGCAATCAGCCCCAGCATTTT. It yields the protein CASTMNREGNQPQHF.

J is TRBJ1-5 and V is TRBV7-8; TRBD1 matches 10 bases. Losses at the gene ends were 5 bases for V and 4 bases for J; bases not matched to a gene: 5. This CDR3 comprises 15 residues. CDR1 and CDR2 (germline): SGHVS, FQNEAQ. CDR3 in DNA: TGTGCCAGCAGCCCGGGACAGGGGCCGAATCAGCCCCAGCATTTT. Protein: CASSPGQGPNQPQHF.

The V gene is TRBV7-9, the J gene TRBJ1-4; D is unclear. From germline, CDR1 is SEHNR and CDR2 FQNEAQ (reference sequence). This CDR3 is 14 amino acids long. Trimming took off 4 bases at V and 4 bases at J, with 10 bases between the two ends. The DNA for the CDR3 is TGTGCCAGCAGCTCCTTGTCGTTTAATGAAAAACTGTTTTTT. Translating gives CASSSLSFNEKLFF.

A note on this clone: Different DNA sequences within this sample yield the same CDR3. The chain joins TRBV15 to TRBJ2-7, with unresolved D. Trimming pared 0 bases from V and 4 bases from J, leaving 4 bases between. The CDR3 spans 12 residues. Germline-derived CDR1 and CDR2 are LNHNV and YYDKDF (reference sequence). The CDR3 spells CATSRDRYEQYF. The CDR3 nucleotides read TGTGCCACCAGCAGAGATCGGTACGAGCAGTACTTC.

The chain has TRBV11-2 and TRBJ2-7; 9 nucleotides align to TRBD2. After removal of 5 bases from V and 2 bases from J, the junction contained 10 bases not matched to a gene. The CDR3 covers 16 residues. CDR1 and CDR2 (germline): SGHAT, FQNNGV. The CDR3 DNA sequence: TGTGCCAGCAGCGTCGGGACTGTAGCGGGAGCCTACGAGCAGTACTTC. This translates into CASSVGTVAGAYEQYF.

The V and J genes are TRBV29-1 and TRBJ2-1, with 7 bases fitting TRBD1. J was trimmed by 9 bases and V by 7 bases; bases with no gene match: 12. The length of the CDR3 is 13 residues. Germline V lookup: CDR1 SQVTM, CDR2 ANQGSEA. CDR3 nucleotide sequence: TGCAGCGCCTCTGGGGTAGGGGGCGGTGAGCAGTTCTTC. As protein: CSASGVGGGEQFF.

The rearrangement uses TRBV28 and TRBJ2-7; D is unclear. V lost 3 bases and J lost 0, with 6 bases in between. The CDR3 is made up of 13 amino acids. CDR1 and CDR2 from the germline V gene are MDHEN and SYDVKM. CDR3 residues: CASSFVFSYEQYF. CDR3 in DNA: TGTGCCAGCAGTTTCGTATTCTCCTACGAGCAGTACTTC.

The chain carries TRBV7-9 and TRBJ1-6; D gene uncertain. This CDR3 contains 12 residues. Germline V gene sequence: CDR1 SEHNR, CDR2 FQNEAQ (reference sequence). V shed 3 bases and J shed 11 bases, with 8 bases lying between them. The CDR3 here is CASSLDSPPLHF. For the CDR3, the DNA is TGTGCCAGCAGCTTGGATTCACCACCCCTCCACTTT.

The J gene is TRBJ2-5, the V gene TRBV28; 7 nucleotides match TRBD2. This CDR3 contains 15 residues. V dropped 3 bases and J dropped 2; count of bases not matched to a gene: 6. CDR1 is MDHEN and CDR2 is SYDVKM in the germline V gene. The CDR3 sequence: CASSFHQGGQETQYF. Here the CDR3 DNA reads TGTGCCAGCAGTTTTCACCAGGGAGGGCAAGAGACCCAGTACTTC.

This clone qualifies as medium-sized (0.01 to 0.1%). The V and J genes are TRBV6-5 and TRBJ1-1; 7 bases map to TRBD1. The CDR3 length is 15 residues. V lost 4 bases to trimming and J lost 4 bases; unmatched junction nucleotides: 9. CDR1 and CDR2 (germline): MNHEY, SVGAGI. Written as DNA, the CDR3 is TGTGCCAGCAGTTGGACAGGCCGGACGTTCACTGAAGCTTTCTTT. This translates into CASSWTGRTFTEAFF.

The chain has TRBV11-3 and TRBJ2-1; tentative D call: TRBD2 (5 bases). The CDR3 spans 16 residues. Germline V gives CDR1 SGHNT, CDR2 YENEEA. V lost 2 bases, J lost 3 bases, and 14 bases lay in between. CDR3 sequence: CASSLTAGYVYNEQFF. CDR3 coding DNA: TGTGCCAGCAGCTTAACGGCGGGTTACGTCTACAATGAGCAGTTCTTC.